A selection of T cell receptor beta chains follows, all from one sample in a study of blood T cell repertoires in COVID-19. Assay used: immunoSEQ multiplex PCR; TCRdb lists only in-frame clones, some missing. The sample has nearly 300,000 clones; approximately 90% are singletons. Sequencing used peripheral blood. Every receptor here comes from a woman under 40 who had recovered from COVID-19. The CDR3 runs from the conserved cysteine through the conserved F or W. Fields, in order: CDR3 protein, V gene, D gene, J gene. The D gene is left open where the match is weak.

CDR3aa: CATSLDRVLNYTEAFF
v_gene: TRBV15
d_gene: .
j_gene: TRBJ1-1

CDR3aa: CASSFKQGNTEAFF
v_gene: TRBV7-9
d_gene: .
j_gene: TRBJ1-1

CDR3aa: CASSLDRITYEQYF
v_gene: TRBV5-1
d_gene: .
j_gene: TRBJ2-7

CDR3aa: CASSFFQGQPQHF
v_gene: TRBV28
d_gene: .
j_gene: TRBJ1-5

CDR3aa: CASSPDGGLNTGELFF
v_gene: TRBV9
d_gene: .
j_gene: TRBJ2-2

CDR3aa: CASSQFQAQPQHF
v_gene: TRBV3-1/TRBV3-2
d_gene: .
j_gene: TRBJ1-5

CDR3aa: CASSLNPSRPEDTEAFF
v_gene: TRBV7-3
d_gene: .
j_gene: TRBJ1-1

CDR3aa: CASSLLDRISGYTF
v_gene: TRBV11-2
d_gene: TRBD1
j_gene: TRBJ1-2

CDR3aa: CASSPMGQNNEKLFF
v_gene: TRBV5-4
d_gene: TRBD1
j_gene: TRBJ1-4

CDR3aa: CASSLVGGAREDTQYF
v_gene: TRBV7-2
d_gene: .
j_gene: TRBJ2-3

CDR3aa: CASNLPGTYEQYF
v_gene: TRBV28
d_gene: .
j_gene: TRBJ2-7

CDR3aa: CASRTTGIGFGQFF
v_gene: TRBV7-9
d_gene: .
j_gene: TRBJ2-1

CDR3aa: CASSSYADGAYEQYF
v_gene: TRBV7-2
d_gene: .
j_gene: TRBJ2-7

CDR3aa: CASSPTGTGGYEQYF
v_gene: TRBV6-2/TRBV6-3
d_gene: TRBD1
j_gene: TRBJ2-7

CDR3aa: CASSLLAGGTDTQYF
v_gene: TRBV5-1
d_gene: TRBD2
j_gene: TRBJ2-3

CDR3aa: CATNPAQGNQPQHF
v_gene: TRBV19
d_gene: .
j_gene: TRBJ1-5

CDR3aa: CASMALTSGTDTQYF
v_gene: TRBV27
d_gene: TRBD2
j_gene: TRBJ2-3

CDR3aa: CASSYRREAFF
v_gene: TRBV6-5
d_gene: .
j_gene: TRBJ1-1

CDR3aa: CASSLVRSAGPSYEQYF
v_gene: TRBV13
d_gene: .
j_gene: TRBJ2-7

CDR3aa: CATSDSRLAATQYF
v_gene: TRBV24-1
d_gene: TRBD2
j_gene: TRBJ2-3

CDR3aa: CASSLGQSNTGELFF
v_gene: TRBV7-9
d_gene: .
j_gene: TRBJ2-2

CDR3aa: CASSLAGGKAGELFF
v_gene: TRBV5-1
d_gene: .
j_gene: TRBJ2-2

CDR3aa: CASSSPSAGNTIYF
v_gene: TRBV7-8
d_gene: .
j_gene: TRBJ1-3

CDR3aa: CASSLVSSSETQYF
v_gene: TRBV7-9
d_gene: .
j_gene: TRBJ2-5

CDR3aa: CASRWGQNQPQHF
v_gene: TRBV2
d_gene: TRBD1
j_gene: TRBJ1-5

CDR3aa: CASSLQPRNTGELFF
v_gene: TRBV5-5
d_gene: .
j_gene: TRBJ2-2

CDR3aa: CASSPRTAGPANEQYF
v_gene: TRBV18
d_gene: .
j_gene: TRBJ2-7

CDR3aa: CASSPSRRLAGNPNTGELFF
v_gene: TRBV13
d_gene: TRBD2
j_gene: TRBJ2-2

CDR3aa: CASSLDQGGYTF
v_gene: TRBV5-1
d_gene: .
j_gene: TRBJ1-2

CDR3aa: CATSRGAGLYEQYF
v_gene: TRBV15
d_gene: .
j_gene: TRBJ2-7

CDR3aa: CASIPQGASTEAFF
v_gene: TRBV2
d_gene: TRBD1
j_gene: TRBJ1-1

CDR3aa: CASSIDLSGHQPQHF
v_gene: TRBV19
d_gene: .
j_gene: TRBJ1-5

CDR3aa: CASSFDRPPQPQHF
v_gene: TRBV19
d_gene: .
j_gene: TRBJ1-5

CDR3aa: CATKYGGFNSPLHF
v_gene: TRBV7-2
d_gene: .
j_gene: TRBJ1-6

CDR3aa: CASSPGRDRLLLGAFF
v_gene: TRBV5-1
d_gene: TRBD1
j_gene: TRBJ1-1

CDR3aa: CASSLAAGGTGELFF
v_gene: TRBV5-1
d_gene: TRBD1
j_gene: TRBJ2-2

CDR3aa: CASSYWQTQYF
v_gene: TRBV6-2/TRBV6-3
d_gene: .
j_gene: TRBJ2-5

CDR3aa: CASSPLMNTEAFF
v_gene: TRBV19
d_gene: .
j_gene: TRBJ1-1

CDR3aa: CASRPETGAYEQYF
v_gene: TRBV2
d_gene: .
j_gene: TRBJ2-7

CDR3aa: CASSPGQTYSNQPQHF
v_gene: TRBV6-2/TRBV6-3
d_gene: TRBD1
j_gene: TRBJ1-5

CDR3aa: CASSPTGSGTGKEKLFF
v_gene: TRBV27
d_gene: TRBD1
j_gene: TRBJ1-4

CDR3aa: CASSDETGGYEQYF
v_gene: TRBV5-1
d_gene: TRBD1
j_gene: TRBJ2-7

CDR3aa: CASTLQGAGNIQYF
v_gene: TRBV21-1
d_gene: .
j_gene: TRBJ2-4

CDR3aa: CASSGSGGETQYF
v_gene: TRBV5-1
d_gene: TRBD2
j_gene: TRBJ2-5

CDR3aa: CASSYGSRGVADTQYF
v_gene: TRBV6-5
d_gene: .
j_gene: TRBJ2-3

CDR3aa: CASSYQKSGGGENEKLFF
v_gene: TRBV7-9
d_gene: TRBD1
j_gene: TRBJ1-4

CDR3aa: CASSQAGQQETQYF
v_gene: TRBV3-1/TRBV3-2
d_gene: .
j_gene: TRBJ2-5

CDR3aa: CASSLNAGTGLYEQYF
v_gene: TRBV11-3
d_gene: TRBD1
j_gene: TRBJ2-7

CDR3aa: CAWRPGTGLLNTEAFF
v_gene: TRBV30
d_gene: TRBD1
j_gene: TRBJ1-1

CDR3aa: CASRTNRGGETQYF
v_gene: TRBV27
d_gene: .
j_gene: TRBJ2-5